This T cell receptor beta chain was captured by sequencing in a study of glioma-infiltrating T cells after dendritic cell vaccination. The V end lost 8 bases, the J end lost 4 bases, and 15 bases lay between the germline ends. CDR3 length: 14 amino acids. Per the germline V gene, CDR1 is SNHLY and CDR2 is FYNNEI. Comments on this clone: Its target is not known.

Primers: 60 V beta forward and 13 J beta reverse. Some clones are missing from TCRdb's copy, which holds only in-frame ones; the method was immunoSEQ multiplex PCR. The table records roughly 47,000 clones, roughly 85% of them present only once. Notes on the study in general: The cohort had few patients with full blood and tumor sets.

None of the glioblastoma patients had an isocitrate dehydrogenase mutation. PBMC were collected before vaccination, two weeks after the third vaccination, and at progression. The receptor was isolated from a human donor with glioblastoma. V is TRBV2 and J is TRBJ2-1; D might be TRBD1 (5 bases). This sample comprised blood, obtained before dendritic cell vaccination. CDR3 sequence reads: CASHTDRRYNEQFF. The CDR3 bases are TGTGCCAGCCATACCGACAGACGGTACAATGAGCAGTTCTTC. The variable domain in full, with the rest retrieved from reference TRBV2 and TRBJ2-1, is EPEVTQTPSHQVTQMGQEVILRCVPISNHLYFYWYRQILGQKVEFLVSFYNNEISEKSEIFDDQFSVERPDGSNFTLKIRSTKLEDSAMYFCASHTDRRYNEQFFGPGTRLTVL.